The present TCR beta chain was sequenced within a study of blood T cell repertoires in COVID-19. Study context: Collection of acute and convalescent COVID-19 samples took place in the United States, Italy and Spain.

Cohort assignment relied on participant-reported clinical history. Deletions cut 2 bases from V and 5 bases from J, with 12 bases between. The CDR3 spans 14 residues. Per the germline V gene, CDR1 is GTSNPN and CDR2 is SVGIG (reference sequence). Authors' processing steps: For nucleated cells, counts were estimated from reference gene primer amplification. Sequencing used immunoSEQ multiplex PCR; TCRdb keeps in-frame clones, though not all of them. The V and J calls and clone size are taken from that table; D and trimming were inferred from the DNA. The repertoire has 130,000 or so clones, about 80% of them found once; the top ten carry approximately 10%.

The TCR comes from a man aged 50 or older who had recovered from COVID-19. The chain is built from TRBV30 and TRBJ1-4; D is undetermined. Sequencing was done on a sample of PBMCs or T cells enriched from blood (not recorded which). CDR3 in DNA: TGTGCCTGGAGTTCTGCGACGGAGAATGAAAAACTGTTTTTT. Protein product: CAWSSATENEKLFF.